This entry lists 9 T cell receptor beta chains sequenced from one sample in a study of blood T cell repertoires in COVID-19. Clones were sequenced by immunoSEQ multiplex PCR, and TCRdb holds only the in-frame ones, with some missing. The table records some 290,000 clones, roughly 90% of them present only once. The specimen was PBMCs or T cells enriched from blood (not recorded which). The receptors derive from a woman aged 30 to 39 who had recovered from COVID-19.

V usage is TRBV3-1 (or the pseudogene TRBV3-2) and J usage is TRBJ1-2; TRBD1 is a possible D gene (6 bases). CDR1 is LGHDT, CDR2 YNNKEL, per germline (reference sequence). This CDR3 spans 14 amino acids. The ends were cut back, 1 base at V and 8 bases at J, with 14 bases in the middle. The CDR3 reads CASSQVGGQAGYTF. The CDR3 DNA reads as TGTGCCAGCAGCCAAGTCGGGGGGCAGGCCGGCTACACCTTC.

This clone was seen once. V usage is TRBV10-3 and J usage is TRBJ2-5, with 12 bases matching TRBD1. The CDR3 consists of 18 residues. Germline lookup yields CDR1 ENHRY and CDR2 SYGVKD. V was pared by 8 bases and J by 4 bases, with 17 bases of the junction left unmatched. The CDR3, as DNA: TGTGCCATCGCTCCGGGACAGGGGGCGAGGGAGCAAGGAGAGACCCAGTACTTC. This sequence encodes CAIAPGQGAREQGETQYF.

The V and J genes are TRBV6-5 and TRBJ2-1, with a tentative D call TRBD2 (5 bases). The CDR3 contains 15 residues. V was pared by 6 bases and J by 12 bases, with 24 bases between. Looked up from germline, CDR1 is MNHEY and CDR2 is SVGAGI. CDR3 sequence (DNA): TGTGCCAGCAGCCCGCGGAGGAAGGTCAATGAAGGGCAGTTCTTC. Its protein is CASSPRRKVNEGQFF.

The chain recombines TRBV10-3 with TRBJ2-1; possible D gene TRBD1, 5 bases. The CDR3 loop spans 14 amino acids. The V end was cut by 0 bases, the J end by 2 bases, with 5 bases between. CDR1 is ENHRY, CDR2 SYGVKD, per germline. The CDR3 protein is CAISESGPYNEQFF. As DNA, the CDR3 is TGTGCCATCAGTGAGTCGGGGCCCTACAATGAGCAGTTCTTC.

The rearrangement uses TRBV27 and TRBJ2-7, with D maybe TRBD2 (5 bases). V lost 3 bases and J lost 4, with 13 bases in between. The germline V gene encodes CDR1 MNHEY and CDR2 SMNVEV (reference sequence). This CDR3 contains 14 residues. The CDR3 DNA follows: TGTGCCAGCAGTTTGGCCGGGGTGATATACGAGCAGTACTTC. Translation: CASSLAGVIYEQYF.

This chain uses TRBV29-1 with TRBJ1-1, with D possibly being TRBD1 (5 bases). V dropped 3 bases and J dropped 5 bases, with 16 bases sitting between them. CDR1 is SQVTM, CDR2 ANQGSEA, per germline. The CDR3 totals 14 residues. For the CDR3, the DNA is TGCAGCGTTGATCAGGGCCTAAAGAAAACTGAAGCTTTCTTT. Protein product: CSVDQGLKKTEAFF.

The CDR3 loop reads CASSSYQGSTEAFF. For the CDR3, the DNA is TGTGCCAGCAGCTCCTATCAGGGGTCCACTGAAGCTTTCTTT. The rearrangement uses TRBV7-6 and TRBJ1-1; D may be TRBD1 (6 bases). This CDR3 is 14 amino acids long. CDR1 and CDR2 from the germline V gene are SGHVS and FNYEAQ. V was pared by 4 bases and J by 4 bases, with 13 bases between.

CDR3 protein: CASSAGETQYF. CDR3 nucleotide sequence: TGTGCCAGCAGCGCGGGAGAGACCCAGTACTTC. The chain combines TRBV11-3 with TRBJ2-5; D may be TRBD2 (5 bases). The CDR3 spans 11 residues. CDR1 is SGHNT, CDR2 YENEEA, per germline. Trimming cost V 5 bases and J 4 bases, with 5 bases left between them.

This clone was picked up one time. The chain joins TRBV19 to TRBJ2-1, with 12 positions matching TRBD2. CDR1 is LNHDA, CDR2 SQIVND, per germline (reference sequence). The CDR3 is 14 amino acids. The ends lost 7 bases at V and 8 bases at J; junction bases unmatched: 6. DNA of the CDR3: TGTGCCAGTATCCTGACTAGCGGGAGCCATGAGCAGTTCTTC. This encodes CASILTSGSHEQFF.